This is a list of T cell receptor beta chains from one sample in a study of cytomegalovirus exposure and HLA in healthy donors. TCRdb's copy holds only in-frame clones and misses some; the assay was immunoSEQ multiplex PCR. The sample lists 110,000 to 150,000 clones; around 80% were seen once. The sequenced material came from PBMCs. These TCRs come from a man aged 40-55 years in good health and CMV-seronegative. Both conserved end residues are part of each CDR3. The order of the fields is clone size, J gene, D gene, V gene, CDR3 protein, CDR3 DNA. D genes are given only for firm matches. The size of a clone is reported for some rows only, either as once, few or many, or as a class for expanded clones.

size: -
J: TRBJ1-5
D: -
V: TRBV10-3
CDR3: CAISESEWSQPQHF
DNA: TGTGCCATCAGTGAGTCGGAATGGAGTCAGCCCCAGCATTTT

size: -
J: TRBJ2-7
D: TRBD1
V: TRBV7-9
CDR3: CASNSDRDQYEQYF
DNA: TGTGCCAGCAACTCTGACAGGGACCAATACGAGCAGTACTTC

size: -
J: TRBJ2-6
D: TRBD1
V: TRBV4-1
CDR3: CASSLGTGLNSGANVLTF
DNA: TGCGCCAGCAGCCTGGGGACAGGGCTTAACTCTGGGGCCAACGTCCTGACTTTC

size: -
J: TRBJ2-5
D: TRBD1
V: TRBV6-5
CDR3: CASSSSRRGQVETQYF
DNA: TGTGCCAGCAGTTCCAGCCGCAGGGGGCAAGTGGAGACCCAGTACTTC

size: few
J: TRBJ2-7
D: TRBD1
V: TRBV6-5
CDR3: CASKPRQGSYEQYF
DNA: TGTGCCAGCAAGCCGCGACAGGGATCCTACGAGCAGTACTTC

size: -
J: TRBJ1-1
D: -
V: TRBV11-2
CDR3: CASSPTSLLNTEAFF
DNA: TGTGCCAGCAGCCCAACTTCCCTGTTGAACACTGAAGCTTTCTTT

size: -
J: TRBJ1-5
D: -
V: TRBV19
CDR3: CASWGQERGAGQPQHF
DNA: TGTGCCTCCTGGGGCCAAGAGCGGGGGGCAGGTCAGCCCCAGCATTTT

size: -
J: TRBJ2-6
D: -
V: TRBV4-3
CDR3: CASSQEEGTGANVLTF
DNA: TGCGCCAGCAGCCAAGAGGAGGGGACTGGGGCCAACGTCCTGACTTTC

size: once
J: TRBJ1-2
D: TRBD1
V: TRBV6-1
CDR3: CASSSGTDNYGYTF
DNA: TGTGCCAGCAGTTCCGGGACAGACAACTATGGCTACACCTTC

size: -
J: TRBJ2-7
D: -
V: TRBV29-1
CDR3: CSVAQGSYEQYF
DNA: TGCAGCGTTGCGCAGGGGTCCTACGAGCAGTACTTC

size: -
J: TRBJ2-2
D: -
V: TRBV7-9
CDR3: CATKTLGNTGELFF
DNA: TGTGCCACAAAAACACTAGGAAACACCGGGGAGCTGTTTTTT

size: few
J: TRBJ2-5
D: TRBD2
V: TRBV5-1
CDR3: CASRPNLAGMETQYF
DNA: TGCGCCAGTAGGCCCAATCTAGCGGGGATGGAGACCCAGTACTTC

size: few
J: TRBJ1-1
D: -
V: TRBV6-4
CDR3: CASRGPDTEAFF
DNA: TGTGCCAGCAGGGGGCCCGACACTGAAGCTTTCTTT

size: -
J: TRBJ1-1
D: -
V: TRBV2
CDR3: CASRDFFGTEAFF
DNA: TGTGCCAGCAGGGACTTCTTTGGTACTGAAGCTTTCTTT

size: -
J: TRBJ1-2
D: -
V: TRBV6-6
CDR3: CASRLQGYTF
DNA: TGTGCCAGCAGGCTACAGGGCTACACCTTC

size: -
J: TRBJ2-1
D: TRBD1
V: TRBV15
CDR3: CATSRGSFYQGADEQFF
DNA: TGTGCCACCAGCAGAGGATCGTTTTATCAGGGGGCCGATGAGCAGTTCTTC

size: few
J: TRBJ2-7
D: -
V: TRBV6-5
CDR3: CASSYSGAGIYEQYF
DNA: TGTGCCAGCAGTTACTCAGGTGCAGGGATATACGAGCAGTACTTC

size: -
J: TRBJ1-2
D: TRBD1
V: TRBV28
CDR3: CASSPAGQVESCTF
DNA: TGTGCCAGCAGTCCGGCGGGACAGGTAGAATCTTGCACCTTC

size: -
J: TRBJ1-5
D: -
V: TRBV28
CDR3: CASREGGVRNQPQHF
DNA: TGTGCCAGCAGGGAGGGGGGGGTACGTAATCAGCCCCAGCATTTT

size: once
J: TRBJ1-1
D: -
V: TRBV30
CDR3: CAFRGQPKSEAFF
DNA: TGTGCCTTCCGCGGCCAGCCGAAGTCTGAAGCTTTCTTT

size: -
J: TRBJ2-1
D: -
V: TRBV18
CDR3: CASSQGGTLGEQFF
DNA: TGTGCCAGCTCTCAGGGGGGTACCTTGGGTGAGCAGTTCTTC

size: -
J: TRBJ1-3
D: TRBD1
V: TRBV29-1
CDR3: CSVVTGISGNTIYF
DNA: TGCAGCGTGGTGACAGGGATCTCTGGAAACACCATATATTTT

size: -
J: TRBJ2-3
D: TRBD1
V: TRBV28
CDR3: CASSLPGQGTDTQYF
DNA: TGTGCCAGCAGTTTACCGGGACAGGGCACAGATACGCAGTATTTT

size: once
J: TRBJ1-3
D: -
V: TRBV30
CDR3: CAWSQGLSGNTIYF
DNA: TGTGCCTGGAGTCAGGGTCTCTCGGGAAACACCATATATTTT

size: -
J: TRBJ2-7
D: TRBD1
V: TRBV5-4
CDR3: CASSTDRANEQYF
DNA: TGTGCCAGCAGCACAGACAGGGCGAACGAGCAGTACTTC

size: -
J: TRBJ2-7
D: TRBD1
V: TRBV7-2
CDR3: CASGQGANYEQYF
DNA: TGTGCCAGCGGACAGGGAGCAAACTACGAGCAGTACTTC

size: -
J: TRBJ2-7
D: -
V: TRBV7-6
CDR3: CASSPPGTQGYEQYF
DNA: TGTGCCAGCAGCCCTCCCGGGACTCAGGGCTACGAGCAGTACTTC

size: -
J: TRBJ1-4
D: TRBD1
V: TRBV7-9
CDR3: CASSLTRRGNEKLFF
DNA: TGTGCCAGCAGCTTGACGCGCAGGGGGAATGAAAAACTGTTTTTT

size: -
J: TRBJ2-7
D: TRBD1
V: TRBV2
CDR3: CASSKGQGLEQYF
DNA: TGTGCCAGCAGTAAGGGACAGGGGCTCGAGCAGTACTTC

size: -
J: TRBJ2-5
D: TRBD2
V: TRBV7-2
CDR3: CASSLRLAGGQETQYF
DNA: TGTGCCAGCAGCCTAAGACTAGCGGGGGGTCAAGAGACCCAGTACTTC

size: many
J: TRBJ1-4
D: TRBD1
V: TRBV2
CDR3: CASKGQMNEKLFF
DNA: TGTGCCAGCAAGGGACAGATGAATGAAAAACTGTTTTTT

size: -
J: TRBJ2-3
D: TRBD1
V: TRBV6-5
CDR3: CASSRQGVSTDTQYF
DNA: TGTGCCAGCAGTCGACAGGGGGTTAGCACAGATACGCAGTATTTT

size: -
J: TRBJ2-3
D: -
V: TRBV5-1
CDR3: CASSLGRTSTDTQYF
DNA: TGCGCCAGCAGCCTTGGCAGGACTAGCACAGATACGCAGTATTTT

size: few
J: TRBJ2-7
D: -
V: TRBV6-5
CDR3: CASRGPGTPREYF
DNA: TGTGCCAGCAGGGGCCCGGGCACCCCCAGGGAGTACTTC

size: few
J: TRBJ1-4
D: -
V: TRBV6-5
CDR3: CASSYYAPPNEKLFF
DNA: TGTGCCAGCAGTTACTATGCGCCACCTAATGAAAAACTGTTTTTT

size: -
J: TRBJ2-7
D: -
V: TRBV7-9
CDR3: CASGLNRAGEQYF
DNA: TGTGCCAGCGGATTGAACAGGGCTGGGGAGCAGTACTTC

size: -
J: TRBJ2-4
D: TRBD2
V: TRBV7-2
CDR3: CASSSGGRGSNIQYF
DNA: TGTGCCAGCAGCAGCGGGGGGCGCGGGTCGAACATTCAGTACTTC

size: -
J: TRBJ2-7
D: -
V: TRBV4-1
CDR3: CASSQDLGGSYEQYF
DNA: TGCGCCAGCAGCCAAGATTTAGGGGGCTCCTACGAGCAGTACTTC

size: -
J: TRBJ1-5
D: -
V: TRBV11-2
CDR3: CASSSDRNQPQHF
DNA: TGTGCCAGCAGCTCCGACAGAAATCAGCCCCAGCATTTT

size: -
J: TRBJ1-2
D: -
V: TRBV10-2
CDR3: CASSGGGKNYGYTF
DNA: TGCGCCAGCAGTGGGGGAGGGAAGAACTATGGCTACACCTTC

size: -
J: TRBJ2-7
D: -
V: TRBV6-6
CDR3: CASRSLSYEQYF
DNA: TGTGCCAGCAGATCCCTGTCCTACGAGCAGTACTTC

size: -
J: TRBJ2-3
D: TRBD1
V: TRBV5-4
CDR3: CASSFPGQSTDTQYF
DNA: TGTGCCAGCAGCTTCCCGGGACAGAGCACAGATACGCAGTATTTT

size: once
J: TRBJ2-7
D: -
V: TRBV27
CDR3: CASSLSSRYEQYF
DNA: TGTGCCAGCAGTTTATCTTCGAGGTACGAGCAGTACTTC

size: -
J: TRBJ2-7
D: TRBD2
V: TRBV11-2
CDR3: CASSLAAGLPYEQYF
DNA: TGTGCCAGCAGCTTAGCGGCGGGACTACCTTACGAGCAGTACTTC

size: -
J: TRBJ2-7
D: TRBD1
V: TRBV11-2
CDR3: CASNNEGDRGLQYF
DNA: TGTGCCAGCAACAACGAGGGAGACAGGGGGTTGCAGTACTTC

size: once
J: TRBJ2-3
D: -
V: TRBV5-1
CDR3: CASSPGGEDTDTQYF
DNA: TGCGCCAGCAGCCCCGGCGGGGAGGACACAGATACGCAGTATTTT

size: -
J: TRBJ2-3
D: -
V: TRBV11-2
CDR3: CASSPGLRTDTQYF
DNA: TGTGCCAGCAGCCCGGGACTTCGCACAGATACGCAGTATTTT

size: -
J: TRBJ1-2
D: -
V: TRBV19
CDR3: CASSTRQDSYYGYTF
DNA: TGTGCCAGTAGTACTCGACAGGACTCGTACTATGGCTACACCTTC

size: -
J: TRBJ2-5
D: -
V: TRBV6-1
CDR3: CASSGQYQETQYF
DNA: TGTGCCAGCAGTGGGCAGTACCAAGAGACCCAGTACTTC

size: -
J: TRBJ2-7
D: TRBD1
V: TRBV7-7
CDR3: CASSSGTGLYEQYF
DNA: TGTGCCAGCAGCTCCGGGACAGGACTCTACGAGCAGTACTTC

size: -
J: TRBJ1-2
D: -
V: TRBV10-3
CDR3: CAISPDRNYGYTF
DNA: TGTGCCATCAGCCCCGACAGAAACTATGGCTACACCTTC

size: -
J: TRBJ2-2
D: -
V: TRBV27
CDR3: CASSLRGNTGELFF
DNA: TGTGCCAGCAGTTTACGGGGGAACACCGGGGAGCTGTTTTTT

size: once
J: TRBJ2-7
D: -
V: TRBV11-2
CDR3: CASSPWDNNYEQYF
DNA: TGTGCCAGCAGCCCATGGGACAACAACTACGAGCAGTACTTC

size: -
J: TRBJ2-7
D: -
V: TRBV11-2
CDR3: CASRAHELLSAEQYF
DNA: TGTGCCAGCAGAGCCCACGAGTTATTGAGCGCCGAGCAGTACTTC